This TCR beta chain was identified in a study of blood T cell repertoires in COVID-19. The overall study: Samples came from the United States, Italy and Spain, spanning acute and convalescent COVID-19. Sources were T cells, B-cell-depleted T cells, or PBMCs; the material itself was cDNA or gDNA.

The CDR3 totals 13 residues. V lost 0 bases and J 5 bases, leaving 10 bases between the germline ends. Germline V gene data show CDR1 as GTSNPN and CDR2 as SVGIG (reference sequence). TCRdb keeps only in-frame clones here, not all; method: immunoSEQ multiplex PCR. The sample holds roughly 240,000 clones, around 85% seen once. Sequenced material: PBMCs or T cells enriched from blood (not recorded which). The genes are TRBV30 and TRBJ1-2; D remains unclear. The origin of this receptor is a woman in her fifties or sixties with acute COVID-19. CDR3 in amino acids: CAWSVYREYGYTF. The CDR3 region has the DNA TGTGCCTGGAGTGTATACCGGGAGTATGGCTACACCTTC.